This T cell receptor beta chain came from a study of shared clonotypes between healthy human individuals. Study-wide results and caveats: Shared clonotypes: 4.5% to 6.5% naive CD4, roughly 3.5% naive CD8, about 2.5% memory CD4, 0.4% memory CD8.

The donors were all Caucasian adults (living in Nashville, Tennessee). CD4+ cells yielded CD45RA+ naive and CD45RA-negative memory subsets. This clone occurred once. Its specificity is not known. The protocol was immunoSEQ multiplex PCR, while the TCRdb copy is restricted to in-frame clones and leaves out a portion. The sample carries roughly 640,000 clones, roughly 70% recorded once. The CDR3 extends over 18 amino acids. Trimming took off 5 bases at V and 0 bases at J, with 20 bases between the two ends. CDR1 and CDR2 from the germline V gene are SGHAT and FQNNGV. The chain couples TRBV11-2 to TRBJ1-3; D remains unclear. Sample: memory CD4+ T cells sorted from blood. This sample's subset: CD45RA-negative fraction. The receptor was isolated from a woman younger than 45 in good health. The CDR3 nucleotides are TGTGCCAGCAGCCCTCGGACTTCCCGCCGGGACTCTGGAAACACCATATATTTT. Translating gives CASSPRTSRRDSGNTIYF.